The text below deals with one T cell receptor (beta chain). The antigen remains undetermined. The data are from a study of regulatory T cells. CDR1 is MDHEN, CDR2 SYDVKM, per germline. V was shortened by 8 bases and J by 7 bases, with 17 bases between the two germline ends. The CDR3 covers 14 residues. Broader study findings: Hydrophobic residues at CDR3 positions 6 and 7 were enriched in conventional CD4+ T cells of CD3G-deficient patients. Patient repertoires had restricted TRB V-J pairs and skewed V and J usage, most in Tregs.

The PCR used 52 TRBV and 13 TRBJ primers. Libraries were prepared by immunoSEQ multiplex PCR; TCRdb keeps only in-frame clonotypes and omits some of them. Of over 25,000 clones listed, around 90% are singletons. The clonotype was recovered from a person aged 18 to 30 with CD3G deficiency. The chain is built from TRBV28 and TRBJ1-4; D is perhaps TRBD1 (5 bases). Source material: conventional CD4+ T cells sorted from blood. The CDR3, as DNA: TGTGCCAGCGCCCCGGGAGGGGCGGGTGAAAAACTGTTTTTT. This gives the protein CASAPGGAGEKLFF.